This T cell receptor (beta chain) was sequenced for a study of OX40 agonist ivuxolimab in advanced cancers. Clones were read by immunoSEQ multiplex PCR, and TCRdb kept only the in-frame ones, dropping some. This table has some 49,000 clones, less than 90% appearing once. Germline assignment: CDR1 SGHDT and CDR2 YYEEEE. V lost 4 bases to trimming and J lost 4 bases; unmatched junction nucleotides: 8. The CDR3 totals 15 residues. Systemic immunosuppression or autoimmune disease history was grounds to exclude patients. Sequences were derived from CD4+ or CD8+ T cells sorted from blood, sampled in a trial of the OX40 agonist ivuxolimab. This TCR derives from an adult with an advanced solid tumor such as melanoma, head and neck, liver or kidney cancer. The genes are TRBV5-6 and TRBJ2-1; 7 nucleotides align to TRBD2. CDR3: CASSPGGSGYNEQFF. CDR3 nucleotides: TGTGCCAGCAGCCCAGGCGGGAGCGGATACAATGAGCAGTTCTTC.